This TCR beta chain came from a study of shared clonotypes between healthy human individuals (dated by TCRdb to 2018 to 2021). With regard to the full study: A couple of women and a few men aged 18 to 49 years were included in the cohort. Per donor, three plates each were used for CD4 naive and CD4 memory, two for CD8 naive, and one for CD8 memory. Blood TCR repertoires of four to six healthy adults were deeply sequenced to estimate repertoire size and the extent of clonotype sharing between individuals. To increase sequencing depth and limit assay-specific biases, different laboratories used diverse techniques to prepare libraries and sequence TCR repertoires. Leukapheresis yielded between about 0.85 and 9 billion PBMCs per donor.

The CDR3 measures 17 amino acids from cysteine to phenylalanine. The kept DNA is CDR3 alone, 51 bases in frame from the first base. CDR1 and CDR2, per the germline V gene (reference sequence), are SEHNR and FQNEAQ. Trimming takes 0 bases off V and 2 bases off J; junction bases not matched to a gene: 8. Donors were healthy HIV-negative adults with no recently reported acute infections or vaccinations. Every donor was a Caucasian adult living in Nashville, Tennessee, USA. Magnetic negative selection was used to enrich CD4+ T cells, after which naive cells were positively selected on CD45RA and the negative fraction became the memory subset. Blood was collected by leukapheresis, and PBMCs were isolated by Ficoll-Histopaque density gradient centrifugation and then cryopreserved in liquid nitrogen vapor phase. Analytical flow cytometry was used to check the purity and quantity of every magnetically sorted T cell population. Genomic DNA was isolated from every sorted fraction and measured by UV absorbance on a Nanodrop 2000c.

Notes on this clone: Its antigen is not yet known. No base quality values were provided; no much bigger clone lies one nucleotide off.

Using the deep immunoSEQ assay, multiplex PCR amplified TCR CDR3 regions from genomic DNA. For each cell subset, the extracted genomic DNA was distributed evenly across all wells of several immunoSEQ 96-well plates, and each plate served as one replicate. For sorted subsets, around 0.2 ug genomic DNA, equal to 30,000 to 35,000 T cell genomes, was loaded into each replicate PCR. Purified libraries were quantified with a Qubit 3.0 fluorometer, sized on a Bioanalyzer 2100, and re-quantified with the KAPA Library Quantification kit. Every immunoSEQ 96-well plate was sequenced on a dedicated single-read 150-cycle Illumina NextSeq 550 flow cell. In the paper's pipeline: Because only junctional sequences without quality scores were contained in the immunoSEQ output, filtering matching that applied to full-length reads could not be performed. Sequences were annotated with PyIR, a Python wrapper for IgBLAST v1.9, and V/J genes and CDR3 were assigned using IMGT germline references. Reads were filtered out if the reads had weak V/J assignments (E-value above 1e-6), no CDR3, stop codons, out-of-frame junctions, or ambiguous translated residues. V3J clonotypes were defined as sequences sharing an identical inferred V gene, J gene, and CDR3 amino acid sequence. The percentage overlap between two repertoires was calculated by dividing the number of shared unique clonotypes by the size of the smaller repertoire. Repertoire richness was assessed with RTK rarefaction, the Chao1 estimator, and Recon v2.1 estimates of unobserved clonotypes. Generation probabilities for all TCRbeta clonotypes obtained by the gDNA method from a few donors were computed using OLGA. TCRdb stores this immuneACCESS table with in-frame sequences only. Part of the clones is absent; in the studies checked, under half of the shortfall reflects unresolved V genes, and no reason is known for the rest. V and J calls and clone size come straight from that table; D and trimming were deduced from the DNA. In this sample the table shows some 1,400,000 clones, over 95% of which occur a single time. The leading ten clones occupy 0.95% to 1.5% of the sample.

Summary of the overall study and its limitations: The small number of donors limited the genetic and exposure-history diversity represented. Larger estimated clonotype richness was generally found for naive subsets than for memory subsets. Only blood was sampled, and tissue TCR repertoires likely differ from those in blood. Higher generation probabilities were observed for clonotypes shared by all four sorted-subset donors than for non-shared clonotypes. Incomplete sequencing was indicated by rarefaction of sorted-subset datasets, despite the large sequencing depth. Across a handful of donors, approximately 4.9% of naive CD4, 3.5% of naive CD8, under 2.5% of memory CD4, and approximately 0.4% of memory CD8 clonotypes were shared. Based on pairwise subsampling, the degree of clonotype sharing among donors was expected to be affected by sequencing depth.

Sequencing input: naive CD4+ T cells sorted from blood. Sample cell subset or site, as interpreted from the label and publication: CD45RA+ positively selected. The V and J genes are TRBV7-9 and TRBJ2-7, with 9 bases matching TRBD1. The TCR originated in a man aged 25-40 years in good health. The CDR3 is CASSLALTGGPPYEQYF. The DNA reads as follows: TGTGCCAGCAGCTTAGCGTTAACAGGGGGCCCCCCCTACGAGCAGTACTTC.